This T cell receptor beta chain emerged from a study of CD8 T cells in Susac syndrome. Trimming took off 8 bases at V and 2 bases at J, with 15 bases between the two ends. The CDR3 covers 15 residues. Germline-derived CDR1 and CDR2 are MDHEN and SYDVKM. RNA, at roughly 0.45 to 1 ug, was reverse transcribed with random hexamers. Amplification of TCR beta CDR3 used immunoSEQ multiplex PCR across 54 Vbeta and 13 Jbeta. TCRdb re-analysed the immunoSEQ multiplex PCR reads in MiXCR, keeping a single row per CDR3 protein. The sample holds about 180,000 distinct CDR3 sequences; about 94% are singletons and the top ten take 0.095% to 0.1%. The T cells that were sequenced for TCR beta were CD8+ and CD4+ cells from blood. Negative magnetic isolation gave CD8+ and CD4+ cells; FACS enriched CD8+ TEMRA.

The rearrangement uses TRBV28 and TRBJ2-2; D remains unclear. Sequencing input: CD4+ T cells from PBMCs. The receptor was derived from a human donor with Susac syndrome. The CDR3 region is CASVGQVQNTGELFF. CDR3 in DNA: TGTGCCAGCGTAGGCCAGGTCCAAAACACCGGGGAGCTGTTTTTT.